Given below is one T cell receptor beta chain in context. The sample is drawn from a study of OX40 agonist ivuxolimab in advanced cancers. For the study at large: All patients had ivuxolimab intravenously every 2 weeks at 0.01 to 10 mg/kg.

The length of the CDR3 is 14 residues. Trimming took off 7 bases at V and 2 bases at J, with 9 bases between the two ends. Looked up from germline, CDR1 is SNHLY and CDR2 is FYNNEI. Profiled with immunoSEQ multiplex PCR; TCRdb holds only in-frame clones, not every one. This table has tens of thousands of clones, 75% to 95% appearing once. The gene calls are TRBV2 and TRBJ2-6, with D uncertain. The sequences come from CD4+ or CD8+ T cells sorted from blood, collected in a trial of the OX40 agonist ivuxolimab. The sequence derives from an adult with an advanced solid tumor such as melanoma, head and neck, liver or kidney cancer. The CDR3 is CASIVRAGANVLTF. In nucleotides, the CDR3 is TGTGCCAGCATTGTAAGGGCTGGGGCCAACGTCCTGACTTTC.